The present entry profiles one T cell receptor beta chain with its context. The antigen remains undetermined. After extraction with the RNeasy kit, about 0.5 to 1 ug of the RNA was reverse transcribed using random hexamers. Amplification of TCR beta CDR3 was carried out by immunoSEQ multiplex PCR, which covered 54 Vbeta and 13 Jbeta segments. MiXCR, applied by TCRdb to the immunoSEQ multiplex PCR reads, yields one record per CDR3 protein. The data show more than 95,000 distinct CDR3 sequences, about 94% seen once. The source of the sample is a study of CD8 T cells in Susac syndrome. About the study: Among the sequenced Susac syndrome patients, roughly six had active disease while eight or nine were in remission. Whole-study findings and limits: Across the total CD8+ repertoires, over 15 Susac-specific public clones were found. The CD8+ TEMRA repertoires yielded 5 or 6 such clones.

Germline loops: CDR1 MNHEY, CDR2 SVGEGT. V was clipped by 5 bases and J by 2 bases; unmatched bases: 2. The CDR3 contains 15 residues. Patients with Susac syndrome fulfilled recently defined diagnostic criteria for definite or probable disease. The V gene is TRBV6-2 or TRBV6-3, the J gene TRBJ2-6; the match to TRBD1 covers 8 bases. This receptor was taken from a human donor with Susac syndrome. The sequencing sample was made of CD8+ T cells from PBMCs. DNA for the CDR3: TGTGCCAGCAGTCAGACAGGGGCTGGGGCCAACGTCCTGACTTTC. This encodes CASSQTGAGANVLTF.